This TCR beta chain was sequenced during a study of T cells after yellow fever vaccination. There are 16 residues in the CDR3. CDR1 and CDR2 (germline): SGHRS, YFSETQ. The ends lost 5 bases at V and 4 bases at J; junction bases unmatched: 10. They built TCR cDNA with 5'RACE template switching, a step that put in a universal primer site and UMIs. Each CDR3 protein gets one entry after TCRdb re-called the 5' RACE reads with MiXCR. The data contain around 310,000 distinct CDR3 sequences, roughly 8.7% of them singletons. V gene TRBV5-1 combines with J gene TRBJ2-1; TRBD2 agrees at 9 bases. The specimen was PBMCs, collected on the day of the first yellow fever vaccination. This receptor was taken from a man between 18 and 29 years old who received the YFV17D yellow fever vaccine. The CDR3 DNA reads TGCGCCAGCAGGAGAGGGGGCGGGGGGGAATACAATGAGCAGTTCTTC. Its translation is CASRRGGGGEYNEQFF.